This T cell receptor beta chain is drawn from a study of T cell responses to AZD1222 COVID-19 vaccine. Findings and caveats of the study: The study reported that nearly half of spike-specific TCRs target unmutated variant regions. After two AZD1222 doses, spike-specific TCR breadth and depth rose versus day 0. There were mostly white British donors and more females than males, and clonal diversity was possibly underestimated. At 160-218 and 743-854, vaccine-associated CD4 TCRs were dominant, and they spanned spike.

Profiled with immunoSEQ multiplex PCR; TCRdb holds only in-frame clones, not every one. The sample lists 150,000 to 200,000 clones, around 94% occurring once. V was clipped by 5 bases and J by 5 bases; unmatched bases: 6. The CDR3 sequence is 15 residues long. Germline assignment: CDR1 MNHEY and CDR2 SVGAGI. A note on this clone: The antigen remains undetermined.

Specimen: peripheral blood, collected on day 0 of AZD1222 vaccination. The chain carries TRBV6-5 and TRBJ1-5; 10 bases map to TRBD1. The source of this sequence is an adult in good health. Here the CDR3 DNA reads TGTGCCAGCAGTCCGCGACAGGGGGCGTATCAGCCCCAGCATTTT. It translates to CASSPRQGAYQPQHF.